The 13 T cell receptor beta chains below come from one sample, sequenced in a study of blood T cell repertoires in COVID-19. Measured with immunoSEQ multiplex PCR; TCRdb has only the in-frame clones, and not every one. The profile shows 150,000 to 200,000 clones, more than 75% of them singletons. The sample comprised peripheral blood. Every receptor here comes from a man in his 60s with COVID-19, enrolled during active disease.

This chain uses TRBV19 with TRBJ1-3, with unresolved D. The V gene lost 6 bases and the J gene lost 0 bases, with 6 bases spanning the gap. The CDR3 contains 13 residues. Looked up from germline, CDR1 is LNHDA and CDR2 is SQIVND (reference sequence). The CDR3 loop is CASSDTSGNTIYF. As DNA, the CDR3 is TGTGCCAGTAGCGACACCTCTGGAAACACCATATATTTT.

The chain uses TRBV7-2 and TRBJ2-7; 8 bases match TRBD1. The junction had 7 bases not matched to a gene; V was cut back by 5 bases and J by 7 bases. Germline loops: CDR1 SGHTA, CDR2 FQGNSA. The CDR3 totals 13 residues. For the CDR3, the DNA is TGTGCCAGCAGCCCCCAGGGGGCGGGGGAGCAGTACTTC. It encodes CASSPQGAGEQYF.

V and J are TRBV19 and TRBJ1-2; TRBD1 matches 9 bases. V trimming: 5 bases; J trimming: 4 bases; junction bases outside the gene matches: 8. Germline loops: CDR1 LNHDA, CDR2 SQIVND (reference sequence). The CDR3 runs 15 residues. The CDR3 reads CASSAPGQGFYGYTF. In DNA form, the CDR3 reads TGTGCCAGTAGTGCACCGGGACAGGGTTTCTATGGCTACACCTTC.

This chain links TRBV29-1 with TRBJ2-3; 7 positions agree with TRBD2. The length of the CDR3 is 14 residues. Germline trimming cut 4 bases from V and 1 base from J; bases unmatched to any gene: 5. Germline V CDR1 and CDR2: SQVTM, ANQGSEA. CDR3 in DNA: TGCAGCGTTGCCGGGGCGGGGGGCACAGATACGCAGTATTTT. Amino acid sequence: CSVAGAGGTDTQYF.

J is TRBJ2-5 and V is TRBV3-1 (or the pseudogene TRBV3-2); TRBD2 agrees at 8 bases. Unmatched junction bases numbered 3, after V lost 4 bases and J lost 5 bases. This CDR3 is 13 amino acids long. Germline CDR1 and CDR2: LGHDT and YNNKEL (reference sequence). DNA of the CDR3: TGTGCCAGCAGCCGGACTAGCAAGGAGACCCAGTACTTC. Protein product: CASSRTSKETQYF.

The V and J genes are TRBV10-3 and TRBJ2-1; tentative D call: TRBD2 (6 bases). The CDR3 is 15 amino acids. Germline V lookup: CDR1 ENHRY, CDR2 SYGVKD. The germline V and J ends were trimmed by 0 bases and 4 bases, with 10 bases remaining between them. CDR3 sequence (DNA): TGTGCCATCAGTGAGTCGGGCGGACTATACAATGAGCAGTTCTTC. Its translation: CAISESGGLYNEQFF.

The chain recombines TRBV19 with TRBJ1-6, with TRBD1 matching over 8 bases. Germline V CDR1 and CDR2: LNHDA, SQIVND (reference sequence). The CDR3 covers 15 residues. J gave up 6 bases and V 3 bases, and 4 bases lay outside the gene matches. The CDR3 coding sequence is TGTGCCAGTAGTATTGGACAGGGCTTTAATTCACCCCTCCACTTT. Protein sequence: CASSIGQGFNSPLHF.

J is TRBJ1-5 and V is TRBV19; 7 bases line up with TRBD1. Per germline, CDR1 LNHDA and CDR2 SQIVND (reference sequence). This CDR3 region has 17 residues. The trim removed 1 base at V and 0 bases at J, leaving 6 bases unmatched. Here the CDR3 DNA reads TGTGCCAGTAGTATAGTTTGGACAGGCAATAGCAATCAGCCCCAGCATTTT. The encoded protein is CASSIVWTGNSNQPQHF.

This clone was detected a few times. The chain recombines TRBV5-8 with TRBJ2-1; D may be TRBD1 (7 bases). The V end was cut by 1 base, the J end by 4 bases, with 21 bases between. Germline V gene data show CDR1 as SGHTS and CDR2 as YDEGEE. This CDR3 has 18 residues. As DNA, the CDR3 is TGTGCCAGCAGCTTGAGTCTCCTGGCGGGACAGATATACAATGAGCAGTTCTTC. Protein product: CASSLSLLAGQIYNEQFF.

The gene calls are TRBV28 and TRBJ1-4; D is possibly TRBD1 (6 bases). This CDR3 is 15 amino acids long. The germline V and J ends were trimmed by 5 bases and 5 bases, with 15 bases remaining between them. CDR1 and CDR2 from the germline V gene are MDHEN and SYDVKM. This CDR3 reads CASSDAGQRNEKLFF. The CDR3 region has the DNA TGTGCCAGCAGTGACGCTGGACAGAGGAATGAAAAACTGTTTTTT.

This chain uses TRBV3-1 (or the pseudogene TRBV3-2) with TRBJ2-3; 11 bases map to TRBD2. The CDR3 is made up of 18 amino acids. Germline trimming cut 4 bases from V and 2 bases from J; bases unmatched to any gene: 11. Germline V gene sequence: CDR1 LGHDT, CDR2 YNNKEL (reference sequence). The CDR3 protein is CASSRTASGGTPTDTQYF. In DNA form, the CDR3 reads TGTGCCAGCAGCCGGACGGCTAGCGGGGGGACACCCACAGATACGCAGTATTTT.

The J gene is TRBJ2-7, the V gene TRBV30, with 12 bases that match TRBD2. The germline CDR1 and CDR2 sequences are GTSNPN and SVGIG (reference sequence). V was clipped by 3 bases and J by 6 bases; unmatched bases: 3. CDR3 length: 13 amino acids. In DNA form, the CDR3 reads TGTGCCTGGAGCCTAGCGGGAGGGGGCGAGCAGTACTTC. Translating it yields CAWSLAGGGEQYF.

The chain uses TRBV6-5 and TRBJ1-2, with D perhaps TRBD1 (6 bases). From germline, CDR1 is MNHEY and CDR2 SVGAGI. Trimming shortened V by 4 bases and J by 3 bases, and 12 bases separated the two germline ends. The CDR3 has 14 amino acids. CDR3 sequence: CASSSQGIYYGYTF. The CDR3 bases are TGTGCCAGCAGTTCGCAGGGGATCTACTATGGCTACACCTTC.